This T cell receptor (beta chain) was recovered during a study of T cells after yellow fever vaccination. At least ten counts were recorded for this clonotype. TCRdb re-called the 5' RACE reads through MiXCR, storing one row per CDR3 protein. The sample contains a few hundred thousand distinct CDR3 sequences, roughly 6.2% of which appear only once. Germline values: CDR1 MNHEY, CDR2 SVGEGT. The CDR3 contains 15 residues. V dropped 5 bases and J dropped 4; count of bases not matched to a gene: 6. Specimen: PBMCs, collected 5 days after the yellow fever booster vaccination. The J gene is TRBJ2-1, the V gene TRBV6-2 or TRBV6-3; 9 bases line up with TRBD2. This clonotype was sampled from a man aged 30-40 years who received the YFV17D yellow fever vaccine. In nucleotides, the CDR3 is TGTGCCAGCAGTGGGAGCGGGAGGTTATACAATGAGCAGTTCTTC. Protein sequence: CASSGSGRLYNEQFF.